A selection of T cell receptor beta chains follows, all from one sample in a study of cytomegalovirus exposure and HLA in healthy donors. Profiling relied on immunoSEQ multiplex PCR, and the TCRdb table lists in-frame clones only, not all of them. The table lists roughly 45,000 clones, 94% of them singletons. Material: PBMCs. All receptors derive from a woman aged 18-29 years in good health and CMV-seropositive. Each CDR3 is given with its conserved first and last residue. Fields, in order: clone size, D gene, V gene, J gene, CDR3 protein, CDR3 DNA. The D gene is left open where the match is weak. Clone size is shown for a subset of rows, as once, few, many or a class of expanded clone.

>once|TRBD1|TRBV6-5|TRBJ2-7
CASRRTGSYEQYF
TGTGCCAGCAGACGGACAGGGTCCTACGAGCAGTACTTC
>-|-|TRBV27|TRBJ2-1
CASSLGRGSYNEQFF
TGTGCCAGCAGTTTGGGAAGGGGTTCCTACAATGAGCAGTTCTTC
>-|-|TRBV6-6|TRBJ2-7
CASSPGTASYEQYF
TGTGCCAGCAGTCCCGGGACTGCCTCCTACGAGCAGTACTTC
>-|TRBD2|TRBV7-3|TRBJ2-3
CASSSGTSGTDTQYF
TGTGCCAGCAGCTCCGGGACTAGCGGCACAGATACGCAGTATTTT
>-|TRBD1|TRBV13|TRBJ1-1
CASSLRGRYTREAFF
TGTGCCAGCAGCCTCAGGGGGCGCTATACTAGGGAAGCTTTCTTT
>-|TRBD1|TRBV18|TRBJ1-2
CASSPGPQGAFNYGYTF
TGTGCCAGCTCACCGGGTCCACAGGGGGCCTTCAACTATGGCTACACCTTC
>-|-|TRBV10-3|TRBJ1-1
CATAPGREGGTEAFF
TGTGCCACCGCACCAGGCCGAGAGGGCGGCACTGAAGCTTTCTTT
>once|-|TRBV6-1|TRBJ1-2
CASSEALGRANYGYTF
TGTGCCAGCAGTGAAGCGCTAGGCAGAGCTAACTATGGCTACACCTTC
>-|-|TRBV11-2|TRBJ1-2
CASSLRGGGANYGYTF
TGTGCCAGCAGCTTAAGGGGAGGCGGTGCTAACTATGGCTACACCTTC
>once|-|TRBV11-2|TRBJ2-7
CASNPQGTYEQYF
TGTGCCAGCAACCCACAGGGAACCTACGAGCAGTACTTC
>-|TRBD1|TRBV28|TRBJ2-7
CASRGGTGSYEQYF
TGTGCCAGCAGGGGAGGGACAGGGAGCTACGAGCAGTACTTC
>once|TRBD2|TRBV7-2|TRBJ2-1
CASRLAGGAYNEQFF
TGTGCCAGCAGACTAGCGGGAGGAGCCTACAATGAGCAGTTCTTC
>-|TRBD1|TRBV30|TRBJ1-2
CAWSHLWTGNYGYTF
TGTGCCTGGAGTCACCTGTGGACAGGGAACTATGGCTACACCTTC
>few|-|TRBV6-1|TRBJ2-7
CASSGRLTPSYEQYF
TGTGCCAGCAGTGGGCGACTGACCCCTTCCTACGAGCAGTACTTC
>-|-|TRBV30|TRBJ1-2
CAWKQTFNYGYTF
TGTGCCTGGAAGCAGACATTTAACTATGGCTACACCTTC
>few|-|TRBV5-1|TRBJ2-2
CASREIGSTGELFF
TGCGCCAGCAGGGAGATTGGGTCCACCGGGGAGCTGTTTTTT
>-|TRBD2|TRBV7-2|TRBJ2-1
CASSLDLAGAYNEQFF
TGTGCCAGCAGCTTAGATCTAGCGGGAGCGTACAATGAGCAGTTCTTC
>once|TRBD1|TRBV7-7|TRBJ2-5
CASSLGTGDETQYF
TGTGCTAGCAGCTTAGGGACAGGGGACGAGACCCAGTACTTC
>-|TRBD2|TRBV10-3|TRBJ2-7
CAMSGTTYEQYF
TGTGCCATGTCTGGGACTACTTACGAGCAGTACTTC
>-|-|TRBV2|TRBJ2-7
CASSQTTGGEQYF
TGTGCCAGCAGTCAAACGACAGGCGGCGAGCAGTACTTC
>once|TRBD1|TRBV25-1|TRBJ2-3
CASSSQGVQTDTQYF
TGTGCCAGCAGTTCACAGGGGGTTCAGACAGATACGCAGTATTTT
>-|TRBD1|TRBV29-1|TRBJ2-5
CSGGGTGGQETQYF
TGCAGCGGTGGGGGGACAGGGGGACAAGAGACCCAGTACTTC
>once|TRBD2|TRBV7-3|TRBJ2-2
CASSPGTSGVTGELFF
TGTGCCAGCAGCCCCGGGACTAGCGGTGTCACCGGGGAGCTGTTTTTT
>-|-|TRBV28|TRBJ2-7
CASSLIASSSPETGQYF
TGTGCCAGCAGTTTAATAGCGAGTAGTTCCCCTGAGACCGGGCAGTACTTC
>-|-|TRBV28|TRBJ2-7
CASNGGGTESSYEQYF
TGTGCCAGCAACGGGGGGGGGACAGAAAGCTCCTACGAGCAGTACTTC
>-|-|TRBV14|TRBJ2-7
CASSQTAMLYEQYF
TGTGCCAGCAGCCAAACAGCCATGCTCTACGAGCAGTACTTC
>-|-|TRBV30|TRBJ2-5
CAWSAGTGETQYF
TGTGCCTGGAGTGCCGGGACTGGGGAGACCCAGTACTTC
>few|-|TRBV15|TRBJ2-7
CATKFGGTAGVEQYF
TGTGCCACCAAATTCGGGGGCACCGCGGGGGTCGAGCAGTACTTC
>-|-|TRBV15|TRBJ2-7
CATSNAELSYEQYF
TGTGCCACCAGCAATGCGGAATTATCCTACGAGCAGTACTTC
>-|TRBD2|TRBV7-7|TRBJ2-5
CASSLVASGRGETQYF
TGTGCTAGCAGCTTAGTAGCGAGCGGGAGAGGGGAGACCCAGTACTTC
>-|TRBD1|TRBV14|TRBJ2-3
CASSQGTGAAIRTDTQYF
TGTGCCAGCAGCCAGGGGACAGGGGCCGCCATTCGCACAGATACGCAGTATTTT
>-|TRBD1|TRBV27|TRBJ2-7
CASSPRTGTYEQYF
TGTGCCAGCAGTCCTCGGACAGGGACATACGAGCAGTACTTC
>-|-|TRBV10-2|TRBJ1-1
CASSERTRDTEAFF
TGCGCCAGCAGTGAGCGGACGAGGGACACTGAAGCTTTCTTT
>once|-|TRBV28|TRBJ2-7
CASSFTYEQYF
TGTGCCAGCAGTTTCACCTACGAGCAGTACTTC
>-|-|TRBV29-1|TRBJ2-7
CSALGSSYEQYF
TGCAGCGCCTTAGGGAGCTCCTACGAGCAGTACTTC
>-|TRBD2|TRBV15|TRBJ2-1
CATSRGSLVIAGDINEQFF
TGTGCCACCAGCAGGGGTTCTCTAGTGATAGCGGGAGATATTAATGAGCAGTTCTTC
>-|-|TRBV29-1|TRBJ2-7
CSVGGLEGISSYEQYF
TGCAGCGTTGGGGGCTTGGAAGGGATCAGCTCCTACGAGCAGTACTTC
>-|TRBD1|TRBV5-1|TRBJ1-5
CASSPQQGAQPQHF
TGCGCCAGCAGCCCGCAACAGGGGGCGCAGCCCCAGCATTTT
>-|-|TRBV9|TRBJ2-5
CASSALDSAQETQYF
TGTGCCAGCAGCGCCTTGGATAGCGCACAAGAGACCCAGTACTTC
>-|TRBD1|TRBV9|TRBJ2-2
CASSDRGPGELFF
TGTGCCAGCAGTGACAGGGGACCCGGGGAGCTGTTTTTT
>-|-|TRBV7-5|TRBJ1-1
CARSFFGRMISPEAFF
TGTGCCAGAAGCTTTTTCGGCAGGATGATTTCCCCTGAAGCTTTCTTT
>-|TRBD1|TRBV18|TRBJ2-7
CASSPSTGGSYEQYF
TGTGCCAGCTCACCGTCGACAGGGGGGTCCTACGAGCAGTACTTC
>-|TRBD1|TRBV5-1|TRBJ2-2
CASSLVVGGTTGELFF
TGCGCCAGCAGCTTGGTCGTAGGGGGCACCACCGGGGAGCTGTTTTTT
>-|-|TRBV19|TRBJ1-2
CASSPLGGSYYGYTF
TGTGCCAGTAGCCCCCTTGGAGGGTCTTACTATGGCTACACCTTC
>-|TRBD1|TRBV27|TRBJ1-5
CASSLSIRGDQPQHF
TGTGCCAGCAGTTTATCGATCAGGGGGGATCAGCCCCAGCATTTT
>once|-|TRBV5-4|TRBJ2-3
CASSLLAGTDTQYF
TGTGCCAGCAGCTTACTAGCAGGCACAGATACGCAGTATTTT
>-|TRBD1|TRBV7-8|TRBJ2-1
CASSLDRGGYNEQFF
TGTGCCAGCAGTCTGGACAGGGGAGGGTACAATGAGCAGTTCTTC